The rows below give T cell receptor beta chains drawn from one sample of a study of cytomegalovirus exposure and HLA in healthy donors. The repertoire was sequenced with immunoSEQ multiplex PCR; TCRdb's copy has only in-frame clones and lacks some. The sample has under 250,000 clones, more than 75% seen once; the top ten hold approximately 12%. Sequencing was performed on PBMCs. These receptor sequences come from a man aged 18-30 years in good health and CMV-seropositive. CDR3s include the opening cysteine and the closing phenylalanine or tryptophan. D genes are given only for firm matches. Part of the rows lack a size; the others show once, few, many or a class for expanded clones.

TRBJ1-5	TRBD1	TRBV5-1	.	CASSPARQGYDNQPQHF	TGCGCCAGCAGCCCAGCTAGACAGGGGTATGACAATCAGCCCCAGCATTTT
TRBJ2-7	TRBD2	TRBV29-1	.	CSVLFNSGTFYEQYF	TGCAGCGTGCTTTTTAATAGCGGGACTTTCTACGAGCAGTACTTC
TRBJ2-3	.	TRBV30	.	CAWSGTGYTDTQYF	TGTGCCTGGAGTGGGACGGGATACACAGATACGCAGTATTTT
TRBJ2-5	TRBD1	TRBV27	.	CASSFGQGYETQYF	TGTGCCAGCAGTTTCGGACAGGGCTATGAGACCCAGTACTTC
TRBJ2-3	TRBD1	TRBV2	.	CASSGGGLDTQYF	TGTGCCAGCAGTGGAGGGGGCTTAGATACGCAGTATTTT
TRBJ2-5	.	TRBV2	.	CASSDTAREETQYF	TGTGCCAGCAGTGACACCGCGCGAGAAGAGACCCAGTACTTC
TRBJ2-1	TRBD2	TRBV5-6	.	CASSWTSGSSYNEQFF	TGTGCCAGCAGTTGGACTAGCGGGAGCTCCTACAATGAGCAGTTCTTC
TRBJ1-5	.	TRBV28	.	CASSAGGLSNQPQHF	TGTGCCAGCAGCGCCGGGGGCCTAAGCAATCAGCCCCAGCATTTT
TRBJ1-2	.	TRBV2	.	CASSGWGKNAYGYTF	TGTGCCAGCAGTGGTTGGGGAAAAAACGCCTATGGCTACACCTTC
TRBJ2-1	TRBD2	TRBV7-7	.	CASSLGEGTEQFF	TGTGCCAGCAGCCTAGGGGAGGGGACGGAGCAGTTCTTC
TRBJ2-5	TRBD2	TRBV7-2	once	CASSLARTRAQETQYF	TGTGCCAGCAGCTTAGCCCGGACTAGAGCCCAAGAGACCCAGTACTTC
TRBJ2-7	.	TRBV10-1	.	CASSDQGEQYF	TGCGCCAGCAGTGATCAGGGGGAGCAGTACTTC
TRBJ2-6	.	TRBV7-6	.	CASTSGANVLTF	TGTGCCAGCACCTCGGGGGCCAACGTCCTGACTTTC
TRBJ2-7	TRBD1	TRBV5-1	.	CASSSGTGFEQYF	TGCGCCAGCAGCTCCGGGACAGGGTTCGAGCAGTACTTC